The 6 T cell receptor beta chains below were found in one sample sequenced in a study of response to subunit inactivated influenza vaccine. TCRdb redid the calling of the RT-PCR reads with MiXCR, one entry per CDR3 protein. The data contain under 500,000 distinct CDR3 sequences, roughly 11% of them seen just once; the ten biggest clones take up roughly 12%. Source: PBMCs from blood, taken 45 days after vaccination. These receptors were collected from a man between 50 and 59 years old who received an inactivated influenza vaccine.

J is TRBJ2-5 and V is TRBV12-3 or TRBV12-4; TRBD2 agrees at 8 bases. With 3 bases clipped from V and 1 base from J, the junction kept 4 bases outside the gene matches. CDR3 size: 15 residues. CDR3 in DNA: TGTGCCAGCAGTTTTTCGGGAGGGCCCCAAGAGACCCAGTACTTC. Amino acid sequence: CASSFSGGPQETQYF.

This clonotype showed up just a few times. V and J are TRBV11-2 and TRBJ2-7, with TRBD2 matching over 7 bases. The CDR3 runs to 15 residues. Unmatched junction bases numbered 10, after V lost 5 bases and J lost 3 bases. The germline V gene has CDR1 SGHAT and CDR2 FQNNGV. The CDR3 DNA follows: TGTGCCAGCAGCCCCATATGGGGGGGAGACTACGAGCAGTACTTC. It translates to CASSPIWGGDYEQYF.

The J gene is TRBJ2-7, the V gene TRBV7-9, with TRBD1 matching 9 bases. The J segment lost 6 bases and the V segment lost 4 bases, leaving 7 bases of the junction unmatched. The length of the CDR3 is 14 residues. Germline CDR1 reads SEHNR; CDR2 reads FQNEAQ (reference sequence). Here the CDR3 reads CASSSGQGRAEQYF. CDR3 nucleotides: TGTGCCAGCAGCTCGGGACAGGGACGAGCCGAGCAGTACTTC.

This chain links TRBV9 with TRBJ2-5; 10 bases line up with TRBD2. V lost 2 bases to trimming and J lost 2 bases; unmatched junction nucleotides: 3. The CDR3 is made up of 15 amino acids. CDR1 and CDR2 (germline): SGDLS, YYNGEE. The CDR3 sequence is CASSVLAGAQETQYF. The CDR3 coding sequence is TGTGCCAGCAGCGTCCTAGCGGGGGCACAAGAGACCCAGTACTTC.

The sample holds a few counts of this clonotype. The chain carries TRBV11-3 and TRBJ2-5, with D uncertain. Germline lookup yields CDR1 SGHNT and CDR2 YENEEA. This CDR3 spans 14 amino acids. V was shortened by 0 bases and J by 2 bases, with 7 bases between the two germline ends. The CDR3 here is CASSLDRTQETQYF. The CDR3 DNA sequence: TGTGCCAGCAGCTTAGATCGCACGCAAGAGACCCAGTACTTC. Using reference TRBV11-3 and TRBJ2-5 for the parts outside the CDR3, the full variable domain is EAGVVQSPRYKIIEKKQPVAFWCNPISGHNTLYWYLQNLGQGPELLIRYENEEAVDDSQLPKDRFSAERLKGVDSTLKIQPAELGDSAVYLCASSLDRTQETQYFGPGTRLLVL.

CDR3 protein: CASSKAGRLAGSADTQYF. In DNA form, the CDR3 reads TGTGCCAGCAGCAAAGCAGGGAGACTAGCGGGGAGCGCAGATACGCAGTATTTT. The gene calls are TRBV21-1 and TRBJ2-3; no check of the table's D call, TRBD2, against the DNA was made. TRBV21-1 is labeled a pseudogene. The CDR3 runs 18 residues.